These 20 T cell receptor beta chains came from one sample sequenced in a study of cytomegalovirus exposure and HLA in healthy donors. 60 Vbeta and 13 Jbeta primers were used in PCR. Assay used: immunoSEQ multiplex PCR; TCRdb lists only in-frame clones, some missing. Here the sample table reports about 140,000 clones. The sequenced sample consisted of PBMCs. These receptors were taken from a male donor in good health and CMV-seronegative.

The J gene is TRBJ2-5, the V gene TRBV7-3, with 10 bases fitting TRBD1. The V and J ends lost 5 bases and 5 bases, in that order; junction bases with no gene match: 11. CDR3 length: 16 residues. CDR1 and CDR2 (germline): SGHTA, FQGTGA. The CDR3 DNA is TGTGCCAGCAGCGTTGGGATTAGGGGACAGGGGGAGACCCAGTACTTC. It yields the protein CASSVGIRGQGETQYF.

CDR3 region: CASSSQGQGRGGYTF. The CDR3, as DNA: TGCGCCAGCAGCTCTCAAGGACAGGGGCGTGGAGGCTACACCTTC. The chain recombines TRBV5-1 with TRBJ1-2; 9 nucleotides align to TRBD1. The CDR3 contains 15 residues. The V and J ends lost 3 bases and 8 bases, in that order; junction bases with no gene match: 11. Germline CDR1 and CDR2: SGHRS and YFSETQ.

The V and J genes are TRBV19 and TRBJ1-5, with D possibly TRBD1 on 5 matching bases. Trimming removed 11 bases from V and 6 bases from J, with 17 bases in between. The CDR3 runs 13 residues. Germline lookup yields CDR1 LNHDA and CDR2 SQIVND (reference sequence). The CDR3 bases are TGTGCCTCATCCCGGGGGTTGGGTCAGCCCCAGCATTTT. Translation: CASSRGLGQPQHF. Full variable domain (rest looked up from reference TRBV19 and TRBJ1-5): DGGITQSPKYLFRKEGQNVTLSCEQNLNHDAMYWYRQDPGQGLRLIYYSQIVNDFQKGDIAEGYSVSREKKESFPLTVTSAQKNPTAFYLCASSRGLGQPQHFGDGTRLSIL.

V usage is TRBV13 and J usage is TRBJ1-1; 7 bases fit TRBD1. The CDR3 sequence is 14 residues long. Germline assignment: CDR1 PRHDT and CDR2 FYEKMQ (reference sequence). The ends lost 4 bases at V and 0 bases at J; junction bases unmatched: 2. CDR3 in amino acids: CASSYRGVNTEAFF. The CDR3, as DNA: TGTGCCAGCAGCTACAGGGGCGTGAACACTGAAGCTTTCTTT.

The V and J genes are TRBV9 and TRBJ2-2; possible D gene TRBD2, 5 bases. With 1 base removed from V and 5 bases from J, the gap between germline ends came to 9 bases. This CDR3 has 14 residues. Germline CDR1 is SGDLS and CDR2 is YYNGEE. The CDR3 DNA reads as TGTGCCAGCAGCGTATTTACTAGTACCGGGGAGCTGTTTTTT. Translated, it gives CASSVFTSTGELFF.

The chain links TRBV20-1 to TRBJ1-1; D is ambiguous. Germline V gene sequence: CDR1 DFQATT, CDR2 SNEGSKA (reference sequence). Deletions cut 8 bases from V and 6 bases from J, with 4 bases between. The length of the CDR3 is 8 residues. The CDR3 nucleotides read TGCAGTCCTGCTGAAGCTTTCTTT. It yields the protein CSPAEAFF.

V is TRBV7-2 and J is TRBJ1-5; TRBD1 matches at 9 bases. V trimming: 5 bases; J trimming: 6 bases; junction bases outside the gene matches: 8. The CDR3 runs 15 residues. Per the germline V gene, CDR1 is SGHTA and CDR2 is FQGNSA. The chain's CDR3 is CASSADRGAFQPQHF. DNA of the CDR3: TGTGCCAGCAGCGCAGACAGGGGGGCTTTTCAGCCCCAGCATTTT.

This chain links TRBV6-1 with TRBJ2-7; possible D gene TRBD1, 6 bases. Trimming pared 8 bases from V and 3 bases from J, leaving 11 bases between. Germline CDR1 is MNHNS and CDR2 is SASEGT. This CDR3 spans 12 amino acids. The DNA for the CDR3 is TGTGCCAGCGTACAGGGATACTACGAGCAGTACTTC. Encoded protein: CASVQGYYEQYF.

V gene TRBV7-9 combines with J gene TRBJ1-5, with D possibly TRBD1 on 5 matching bases. The CDR3 sequence is 12 residues long. The germline CDR1 and CDR2 sequences are SEHNR and FQNEAQ (reference sequence). Deletions cut 6 bases from V and 11 bases from J, with 14 bases between. Here the CDR3 DNA reads TGTGCCAGCAGTTCACTGGGGGGAGCCCAGCATTTT. It specifies CASSSLGGAQHF.

The J gene is TRBJ2-1, the V gene TRBV16; 8 bases fit TRBD1. Germline V gene lookup returns CDR1 KGHSY and CDR2 FQNENV. Losses at the gene ends were 6 bases for V and 6 bases for J; bases not matched to a gene: 4. The CDR3 has 13 residues. The CDR3 region is CASSPDRVNEQFF. CDR3 in DNA: TGTGCCAGCAGTCCGGACAGGGTCAATGAGCAGTTCTTC.

The chain links TRBV6-5 to TRBJ2-1, with D maybe TRBD2 (6 bases). The V end lost 2 bases, the J end lost 7 bases, and 9 bases lay between the germline ends. CDR3 length: 13 residues. The germline gives CDR1 MNHEY, CDR2 SVGAGI. The CDR3 coding sequence is TGTGCCAGCAGTTACCTCGGAGGGAATGAGCAGTTCTTC. Residues: CASSYLGGNEQFF.

The V call is TRBV5-4, the J call TRBJ2-7; perhaps TRBD1 as D (6 bases). The CDR3 runs to 17 residues. Per the germline V gene, CDR1 is SGHNT and CDR2 is YYREEE (reference sequence). The V end was cut by 0 bases, the J end by 3 bases, with 19 bases between. CDR3 region: CASSLGQGSLRYYEQYF. Here the CDR3 DNA reads TGTGCCAGCAGCTTGGGGCAGGGGTCCCTTAGATACTACGAGCAGTACTTC.

This chain links TRBV7-7 with TRBJ2-2; the D gene is possibly TRBD2 (5 bases). Germline V gene data show CDR1 as SSHAT and CDR2 as FNYEAQ (reference sequence). The CDR3 is 15 residues long. V lost 5 bases to trimming and J lost 5 bases, with 15 bases between them. The CDR3: CASSPTGFVTGELFF. DNA of the CDR3: TGTGCCAGCAGCCCAACGGGATTTGTTACCGGGGAGCTGTTTTTT.

The chain links TRBV7-7 to TRBJ2-5, with D possibly being TRBD2 (5 bases). Matching the DNA end better, TRBJ2-7 makes the J call doubtful. Germline V gene sequence: CDR1 SSHAT, CDR2 FNYEAQ (reference sequence). CDR3 length: 12 residues. The DNA of the CDR3 is TGTGCTAGCGTACTGACTTCCTACGAGCAGTACTTC. Protein sequence: CASVLTSYEQYF.

The chain is built from TRBV7-2 and TRBJ2-4; 13 nucleotides align to TRBD2. CDR3 length equals 16 residues. V lost 1 base, J lost 7 bases, and 4 bases stayed unmatched. In germline, CDR1 is SGHTA, CDR2 FQGNSA. CDR3 nucleotide sequence: TGTGCCAGCAGCTTAGGACTAGCGGGAGGCGCCAACATTCAGTACTTC. It specifies CASSLGLAGGANIQYF.

Note on this clone: This CDR3 is missing its conserved last phenylalanine or tryptophan, likely due to a read error. The DNA is left out, because the CDR3 cannot be placed on it with certainty; the CDR3 is given as TCRdb lists it. The chain couples TRBV29-1 to TRBJ1-2; TRBD1 is the table's D call, not checked against the DNA. Germline loops: CDR1 SQVTM, CDR2 ANQGSEA. Both ends counted, the CDR3 spans 10 residues. The CDR3 region is CSVVDRWRSL.

The V and J genes are TRBV30 and TRBJ2-7, with TRBD2 as a possible D gene (6 bases). Trimming took 0 bases from V and 2 from J, leaving 20 bases between them. CDR3 size: 17 residues. Germline CDR1 is GTSNPN and CDR2 is SVGIG (reference sequence). DNA for the CDR3: TGTGCCTGGAGTGTAGAGGGAGGTGCTCCAGACGCCTACGAGCAGTACTTC. Protein: CAWSVEGGAPDAYEQYF. The entire variable domain, with the rest obtained from reference TRBV30 and TRBJ2-7, is as follows: SQTIHQWPATLVQPVGSPLSLECTVEGTSNPNLYWYRQAAGRGLQLLFYSVGIGQISSEVPQNLSASRPQDRQFILSSKKLLLSDSGFYLCAWSVEGGAPDAYEQYFGPGTRLTVT.

The chain couples TRBV5-1 to TRBJ2-2; TRBD2 might be the D (5 bases). CDR1 is SGHRS, CDR2 YFSETQ, per germline. The CDR3 has 17 residues. V dropped 0 bases and J dropped 1 base, with 13 bases sitting between them. DNA of the CDR3: TGCGCCAGCAGCTTGGCCGGTCGTAGCGAGAACACCGGGGAGCTGTTTTTT. Translation: CASSLAGRSENTGELFF.

The chain uses TRBV27 and TRBJ1-5; D remains ambiguous. The CDR3 is made up of 18 amino acids. The germline V and J ends were trimmed by 2 bases and 0 bases, with 17 bases remaining between them. The germline gives CDR1 MNHEY, CDR2 SMNVEV (reference sequence). In DNA, the CDR3 is TGTGCCAGCAGTTTAGGAGATGGGAGTACAGTTAGCAATCAGCCCCAGCATTTT. It codes for CASSLGDGSTVSNQPQHF.

This rearrangement joins TRBV18 to TRBJ1-1, with 8 bases matching TRBD1. CDR1 and CDR2 (germline): KGHSH, LQKENI. The V gene end was trimmed by 1 base and the J gene end by 4 bases; junction bases not matched to a gene: 5. The CDR3 has 15 residues. CDR3 in amino acids: CASSPQTGVGTEAFF. DNA for the CDR3: TGTGCCAGCTCACCACAGACAGGGGTGGGCACTGAAGCTTTCTTT.